This T cell receptor (beta chain) was found in a study of blood T cell repertoires in COVID-19. Seattle enrolled patients during active infection and tracked them longitudinally. Authors' data handling: Counts of nucleated cells, estimated from reference gene primer amplification, were obtained. Clones were read by immunoSEQ multiplex PCR, and TCRdb kept only the in-frame ones, dropping some. Clonal size and the V and J genes are those of that table, whereas D and trimming came from the DNA. Altogether roughly 140,000 clones are present, roughly 88% being singletons, with the ten largest covering about 8%. Trimming stripped 6 bases from V and 0 bases from J, with 8 bases between. The CDR3 spans 14 residues. The V gene's germline CDR1 is MNHNY and CDR2 SVGAGI (reference sequence).

This chain joins TRBV6-6 and TRBJ1-4, with D possibly matching TRBD1 (5 bases). The sequence derives from a woman in her sixties with COVID-19, enrolled during active disease. Sample: peripheral blood. The CDR3 sequence is CASSRQTTNEKLFF. CDR3 nucleotides: TGTGCCAGCAGCCGACAGACAACTAATGAAAAACTGTTTTTT.